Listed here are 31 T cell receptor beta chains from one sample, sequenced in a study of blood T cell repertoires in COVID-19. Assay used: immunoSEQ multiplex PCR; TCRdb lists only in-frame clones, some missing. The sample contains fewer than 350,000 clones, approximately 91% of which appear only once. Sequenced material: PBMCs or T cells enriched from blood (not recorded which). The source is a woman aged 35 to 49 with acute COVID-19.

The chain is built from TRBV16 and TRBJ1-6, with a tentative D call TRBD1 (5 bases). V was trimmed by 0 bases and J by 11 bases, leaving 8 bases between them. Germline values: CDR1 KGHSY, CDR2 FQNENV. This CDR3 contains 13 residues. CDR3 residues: CASSQSATAPLHF. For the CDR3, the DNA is TGTGCCAGCAGCCAATCAGCGACAGCACCCCTCCACTTT.

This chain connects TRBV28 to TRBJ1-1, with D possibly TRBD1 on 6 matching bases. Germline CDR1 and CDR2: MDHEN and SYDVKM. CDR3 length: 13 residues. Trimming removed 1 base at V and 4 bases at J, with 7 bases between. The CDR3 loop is CASSLFRGTEAFF. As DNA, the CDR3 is TGTGCCAGCAGTTTATTCAGGGGCACTGAAGCTTTCTTT. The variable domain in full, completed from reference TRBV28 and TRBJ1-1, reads DVKVTQSSRYLVKRTGEKVFLECVQDMDHENMFWYRQDPGLGLRLIYFSYDVKMKEKGDIPEGYSVSREKKERFSLILESASTNQTSMYLCASSLFRGTEAFFGQGTRLTVV.

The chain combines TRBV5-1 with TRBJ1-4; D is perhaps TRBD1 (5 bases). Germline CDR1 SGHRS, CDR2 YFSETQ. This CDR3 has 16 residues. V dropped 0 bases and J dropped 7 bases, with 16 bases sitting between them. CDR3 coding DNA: TGCGCCAGCAGCTTGGGGGAAAGGGGAGGAGGTGAAAAACTGTTTTTT. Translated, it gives CASSLGERGGGEKLFF.

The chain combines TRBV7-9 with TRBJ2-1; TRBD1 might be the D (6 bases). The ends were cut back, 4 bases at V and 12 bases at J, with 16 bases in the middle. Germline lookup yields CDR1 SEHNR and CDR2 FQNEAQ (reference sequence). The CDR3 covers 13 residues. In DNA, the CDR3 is TGTGCCAGCAGCTCACCAGGGGTCAGGGGGCAGTTCTTC. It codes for CASSSPGVRGQFF.

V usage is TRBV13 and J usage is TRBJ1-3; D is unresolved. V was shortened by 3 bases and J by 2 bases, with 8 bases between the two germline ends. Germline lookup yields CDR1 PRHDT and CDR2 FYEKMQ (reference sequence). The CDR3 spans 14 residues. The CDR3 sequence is CASSFRRAGNTIYF. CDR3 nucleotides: TGTGCCAGCAGCTTCCGGAGGGCTGGAAACACCATATATTTT.

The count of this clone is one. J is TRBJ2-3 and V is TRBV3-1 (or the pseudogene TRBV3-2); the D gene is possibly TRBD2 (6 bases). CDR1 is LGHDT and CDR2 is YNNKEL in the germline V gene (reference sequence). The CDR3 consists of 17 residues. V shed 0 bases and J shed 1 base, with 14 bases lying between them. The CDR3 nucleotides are TGTGCCAGCAGCCAAGAACGGAGCGGGTTACGCACAGATACGCAGTATTTT. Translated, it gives CASSQERSGLRTDTQYF.

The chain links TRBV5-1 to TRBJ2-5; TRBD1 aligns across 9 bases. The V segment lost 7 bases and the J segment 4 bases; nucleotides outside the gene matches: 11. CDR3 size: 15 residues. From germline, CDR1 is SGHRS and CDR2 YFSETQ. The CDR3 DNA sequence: TGCGCCAGCCGCCTCACAGGGGGCGGCGGAGAGACCCAGTACTTC. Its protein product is CASRLTGGGGETQYF.

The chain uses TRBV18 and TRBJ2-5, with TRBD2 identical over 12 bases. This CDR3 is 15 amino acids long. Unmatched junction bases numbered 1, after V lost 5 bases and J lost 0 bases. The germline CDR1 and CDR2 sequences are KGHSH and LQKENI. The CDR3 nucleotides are TGTGCCAGCTCATGGACTAGCGGGAACCAAGAGACCCAGTACTTC. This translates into CASSWTSGNQETQYF.

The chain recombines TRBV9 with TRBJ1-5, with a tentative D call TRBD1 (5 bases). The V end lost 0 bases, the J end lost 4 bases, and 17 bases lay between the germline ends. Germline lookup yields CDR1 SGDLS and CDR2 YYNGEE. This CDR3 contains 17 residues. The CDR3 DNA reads TGTGCCAGCAGCGTAGATCTAGGGCGGGGGGATAATCAGCCCCAGCATTTT. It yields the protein CASSVDLGRGDNQPQHF.

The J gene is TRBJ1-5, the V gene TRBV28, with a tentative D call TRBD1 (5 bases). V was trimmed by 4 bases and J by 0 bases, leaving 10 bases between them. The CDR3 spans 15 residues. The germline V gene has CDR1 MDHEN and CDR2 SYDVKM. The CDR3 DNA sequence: TGTGCCAGCAGTTCCCCACAGGTTAGCAATCAGCCCCAGCATTTT. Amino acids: CASSSPQVSNQPQHF.

CDR3 sequence: CASGTGFNSPLHF. In nucleotides, the CDR3 is TGTGCCAGCGGTACAGGGTTTAATTCACCCCTCCACTTT. J is TRBJ1-6 and V is TRBV7-2, with D maybe TRBD1 (6 bases). Germline V lookup: CDR1 SGHTA, CDR2 FQGNSA. The CDR3 is 13 residues long. Trimming took off 8 bases at V and 6 bases at J, with 11 bases between the two ends.

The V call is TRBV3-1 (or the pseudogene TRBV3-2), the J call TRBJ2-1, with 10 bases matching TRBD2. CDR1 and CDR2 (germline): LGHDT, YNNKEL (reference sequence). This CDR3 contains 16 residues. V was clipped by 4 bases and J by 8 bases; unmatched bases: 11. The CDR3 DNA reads TGTGCCAGCAGCCGTCTCGGGGGACTAGCGTCGCATGAGCAGTTCTTC. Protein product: CASSRLGGLASHEQFF.

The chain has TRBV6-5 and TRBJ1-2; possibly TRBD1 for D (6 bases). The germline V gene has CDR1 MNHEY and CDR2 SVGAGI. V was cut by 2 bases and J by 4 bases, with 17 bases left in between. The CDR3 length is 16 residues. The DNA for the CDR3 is TGTGCCAGCAGTTACGGGGGCCCTTCTTCGGGCTATGGCTACACCTTC. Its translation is CASSYGGPSSGYGYTF.

Written as DNA, the CDR3 is TGCGCCAGCAGTTCCTCCACCTTGGGACAGTTCACAGATACGCAGTATTTT. This translates into CASSSSTLGQFTDTQYF. V usage is TRBV4-3 and J usage is TRBJ2-3; TRBD1 matches at 7 bases. The CDR3 has 17 residues. Per the germline V gene, CDR1 is LGHNA and CDR2 is YSLEER. V lost 6 bases, J lost 2 bases, and 14 bases stayed unmatched.

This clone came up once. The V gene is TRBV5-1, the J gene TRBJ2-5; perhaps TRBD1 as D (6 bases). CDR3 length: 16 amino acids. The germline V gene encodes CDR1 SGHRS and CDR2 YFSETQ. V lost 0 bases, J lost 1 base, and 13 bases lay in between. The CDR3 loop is CASSLGTAIFQETQYF. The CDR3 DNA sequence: TGCGCCAGCAGCTTGGGGACAGCTATTTTCCAAGAGACCCAGTACTTC.

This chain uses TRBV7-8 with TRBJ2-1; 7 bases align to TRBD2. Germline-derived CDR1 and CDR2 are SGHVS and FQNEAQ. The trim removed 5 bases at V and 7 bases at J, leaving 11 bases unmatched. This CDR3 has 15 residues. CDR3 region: CASSPTDGGMNEQFF. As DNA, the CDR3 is TGTGCCAGCAGCCCCACAGACGGGGGGATGAATGAGCAGTTCTTC.

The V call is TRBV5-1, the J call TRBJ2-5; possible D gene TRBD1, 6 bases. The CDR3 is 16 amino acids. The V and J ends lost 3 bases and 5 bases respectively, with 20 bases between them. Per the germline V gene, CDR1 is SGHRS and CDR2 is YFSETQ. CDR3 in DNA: TGCGCCAGCAGCTCTCCCCCGGGACAACGGCAGGAGACCCAGTACTTC. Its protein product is CASSSPPGQRQETQYF. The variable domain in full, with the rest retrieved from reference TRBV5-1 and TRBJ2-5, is KAGVTQTPRYLIKTRGQQVTLSCSPISGHRSVSWYQQTPGQGLQFLFEYFSETQRNKGNFPGRFSGRQFSNSRSEMNVSTLELGDSALYLCASSSPPGQRQETQYFGPGTRLLVL.

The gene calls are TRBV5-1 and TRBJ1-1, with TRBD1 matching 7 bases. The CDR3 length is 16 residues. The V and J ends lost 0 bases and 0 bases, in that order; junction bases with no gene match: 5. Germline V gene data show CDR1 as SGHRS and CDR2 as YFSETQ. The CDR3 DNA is TGCGCCAGCAGCTTGGTGACAGGGTGGATGAACACTGAAGCTTTCTTT. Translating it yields CASSLVTGWMNTEAFF.

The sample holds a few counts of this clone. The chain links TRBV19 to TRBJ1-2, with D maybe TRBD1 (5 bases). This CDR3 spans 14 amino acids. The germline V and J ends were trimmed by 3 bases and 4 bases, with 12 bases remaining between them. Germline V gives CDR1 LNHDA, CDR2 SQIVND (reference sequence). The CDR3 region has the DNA TGTGCCAGTAGTATCCTCGGGGGGTTCTATGGCTACACCTTC. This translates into CASSILGGFYGYTF.

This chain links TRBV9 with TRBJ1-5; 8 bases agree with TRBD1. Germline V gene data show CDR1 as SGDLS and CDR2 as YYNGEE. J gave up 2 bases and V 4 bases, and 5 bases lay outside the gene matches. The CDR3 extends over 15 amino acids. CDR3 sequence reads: CASSLQGGRNQPQHF. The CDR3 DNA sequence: TGTGCCAGCAGCCTACAGGGGGGTCGCAATCAGCCCCAGCATTTT.

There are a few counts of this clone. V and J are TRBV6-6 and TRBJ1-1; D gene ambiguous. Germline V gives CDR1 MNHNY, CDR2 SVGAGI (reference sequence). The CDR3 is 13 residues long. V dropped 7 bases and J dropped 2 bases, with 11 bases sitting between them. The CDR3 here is CASIPSVNTEAFF. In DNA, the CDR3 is TGTGCCAGCATCCCATCAGTTAACACTGAAGCTTTCTTT.

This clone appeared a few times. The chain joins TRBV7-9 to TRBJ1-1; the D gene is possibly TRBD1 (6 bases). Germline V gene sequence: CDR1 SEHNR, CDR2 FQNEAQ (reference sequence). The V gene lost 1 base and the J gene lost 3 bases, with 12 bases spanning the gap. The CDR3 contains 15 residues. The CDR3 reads CASSLGGGWDTEAFF. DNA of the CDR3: TGTGCCAGCAGCTTAGGAGGGGGTTGGGACACTGAAGCTTTCTTT.

CDR3 residues: CASRDETATNEKLFF. In nucleotides, the CDR3 is TGTGCCAGCAGGGATGAGACAGCAACTAATGAAAAACTGTTTTTT. V and J are TRBV28 and TRBJ1-4, with a tentative D call TRBD1 (5 bases). Germline V CDR1 and CDR2: MDHEN, SYDVKM. This CDR3 is 15 amino acids long. Trimming pared 6 bases from V and 0 bases from J, leaving 11 bases between.

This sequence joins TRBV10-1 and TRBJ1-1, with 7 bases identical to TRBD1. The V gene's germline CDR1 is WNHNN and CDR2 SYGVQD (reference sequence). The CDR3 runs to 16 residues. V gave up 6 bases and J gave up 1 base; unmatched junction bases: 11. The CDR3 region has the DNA TGCGCCAGCAGAACTAGCAAGGGGGCCAGGAACACTGAAGCTTTCTTT. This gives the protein CASRTSKGARNTEAFF.

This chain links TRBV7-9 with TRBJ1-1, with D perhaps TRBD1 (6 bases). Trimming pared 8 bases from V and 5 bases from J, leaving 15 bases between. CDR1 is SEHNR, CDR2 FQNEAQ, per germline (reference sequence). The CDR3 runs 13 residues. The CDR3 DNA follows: TGTGCCAGCGGGATACAGGGATCGACTGAAGCTTTCTTT. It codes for CASGIQGSTEAFF.

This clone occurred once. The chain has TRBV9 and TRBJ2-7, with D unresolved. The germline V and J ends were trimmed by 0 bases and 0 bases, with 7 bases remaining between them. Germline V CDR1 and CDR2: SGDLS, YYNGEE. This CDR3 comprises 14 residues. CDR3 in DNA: TGTGCCAGCAGCGTAGACGGAGCCTCCTACGAGCAGTACTTC. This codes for CASSVDGASYEQYF. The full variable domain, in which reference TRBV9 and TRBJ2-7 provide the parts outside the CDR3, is DSGVTQTPKHLITATGQRVTLRCSPRSGDLSVYWYQQSLDQGLQFLIQYYNGEERAKGNILERFSAQQFPDLHSELNLSSLELGDSALYFCASSVDGASYEQYFGPGTRLTVT.

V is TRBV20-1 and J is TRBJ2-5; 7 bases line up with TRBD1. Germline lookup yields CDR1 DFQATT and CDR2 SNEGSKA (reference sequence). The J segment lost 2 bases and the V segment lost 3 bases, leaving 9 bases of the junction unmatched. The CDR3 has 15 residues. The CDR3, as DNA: TGCAGTGCTAGTACGGTCAGGGGGTATCAAGAGACCCAGTACTTC. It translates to CSASTVRGYQETQYF.

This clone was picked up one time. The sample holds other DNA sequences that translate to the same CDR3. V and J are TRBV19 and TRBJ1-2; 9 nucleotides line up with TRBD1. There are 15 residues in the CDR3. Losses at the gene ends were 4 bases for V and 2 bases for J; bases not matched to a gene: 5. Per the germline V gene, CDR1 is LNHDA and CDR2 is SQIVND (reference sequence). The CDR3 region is CASSTGTGPNYGYTF. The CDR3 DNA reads TGTGCCAGTAGTACCGGGACAGGGCCCAACTATGGCTACACCTTC.

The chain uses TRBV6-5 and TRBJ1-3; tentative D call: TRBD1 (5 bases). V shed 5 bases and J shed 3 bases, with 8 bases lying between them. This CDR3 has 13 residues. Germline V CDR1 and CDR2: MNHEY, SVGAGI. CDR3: CASSPDSGNTIYF. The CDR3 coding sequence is TGTGCCAGCAGTCCCGACAGTGGAAACACCATATATTTT.

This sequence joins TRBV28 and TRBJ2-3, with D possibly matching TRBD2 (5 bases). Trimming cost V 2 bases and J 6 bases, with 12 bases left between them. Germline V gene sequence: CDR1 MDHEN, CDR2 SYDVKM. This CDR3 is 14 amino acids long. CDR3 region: CASSLRTEGDTQYF. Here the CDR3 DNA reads TGTGCCAGCAGTTTAAGGACTGAAGGGGATACGCAGTATTTT.

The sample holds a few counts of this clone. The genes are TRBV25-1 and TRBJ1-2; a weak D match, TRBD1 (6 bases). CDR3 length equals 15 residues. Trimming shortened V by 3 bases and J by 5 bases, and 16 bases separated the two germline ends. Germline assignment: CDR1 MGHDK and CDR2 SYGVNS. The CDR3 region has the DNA TGTGCCAGCAGTGATACAGGGCTGGAATCGTATGGCTACACCTTC. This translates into CASSDTGLESYGYTF.